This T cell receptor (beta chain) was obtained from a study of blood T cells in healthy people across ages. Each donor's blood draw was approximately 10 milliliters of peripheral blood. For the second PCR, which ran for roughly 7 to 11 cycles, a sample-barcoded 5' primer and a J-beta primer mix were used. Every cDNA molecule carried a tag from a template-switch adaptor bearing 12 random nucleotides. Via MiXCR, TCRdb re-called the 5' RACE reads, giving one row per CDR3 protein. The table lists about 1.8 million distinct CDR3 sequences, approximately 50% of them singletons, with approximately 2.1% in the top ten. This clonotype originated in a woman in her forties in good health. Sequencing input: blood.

The CDR3 nucleotides read TGTGCCAGCAGTTTAACGACCTCTAGCGGGGGAGCTACGCAGTATTTT. This sequence encodes CASSLTTSSGGATQYF. The chain carries TRBV28 and TRBJ2-3; 10 positions agree with TRBD2. With 2 bases clipped from V and 8 bases from J, the junction kept 10 bases outside the gene matches. Germline assignment: CDR1 MDHEN and CDR2 SYDVKM. The CDR3 is made up of 16 amino acids.